The 4 T cell receptor beta chains below all came from one sample that was sequenced in a study of blood T cells in healthy people across ages. A second PCR, run for roughly 6 to 11 cycles, used a sample-barcoded 5' primer plus a J-beta primer mix. TCRdb recomputed calls from the 5' RACE reads with MiXCR, one row per CDR3 protein. The table lists just under 750,000 distinct CDR3 sequences, 20% to 25% of them singletons. What was sequenced was blood. These receptors all stem from a man between 65 and 85 years old in good health.

The chain is built from TRBV20-1 and TRBJ2-1; 8 bases fit TRBD1. The V gene's germline CDR1 is DFQATT and CDR2 SNEGSKA (reference sequence). V lost 3 bases and J lost 7; bases outside the gene matches: 5. The CDR3 length is 13 residues. The DNA for the CDR3 is TGCAGTGCTAGGGACAGGGAGATGAATGAGCAGTTCTTC. It yields the protein CSARDREMNEQFF.

The chain uses TRBV20-1 and TRBJ2-5; 10 nucleotides match TRBD2. The assigned J gene may be wrong: the sequence end matches TRBJ2-7 better. The CDR3 covers 13 residues. Germline CDR1 and CDR2: DFQATT and SNEGSKA (reference sequence). The chain's CDR3 is CSGRTSGINEQYF. CDR3 in DNA: TGCAGTGGAAGGACTAGCGGTATCAACGAGCAGTACTTC.

CDR3 nucleotide sequence: TGCGCCAGCTCCCCCGGGACAGGGCATAATGAAAAACTGTTTTTT. Translation: CASSPGTGHNEKLFF. The gene calls are TRBV5-1 and TRBJ1-4, with TRBD1 identical over 9 bases. Germline lookup yields CDR1 SGHRS and CDR2 YFSETQ. The CDR3 consists of 15 residues. With 7 bases clipped from V and 4 bases from J, the junction kept 8 bases outside the gene matches.

The sample holds a few counts of this clonotype. The genes are TRBV5-4 and TRBJ2-5; D is undetermined. CDR3 length equals 14 residues. Germline loops: CDR1 SGHNT, CDR2 YYREEE (reference sequence). Trimming took 4 bases from V and 0 from J, leaving 10 bases between them. The CDR3 sequence: CASSVDLYQETQYF. For the CDR3, the DNA is TGTGCCAGCAGCGTAGACCTGTACCAAGAGACCCAGTACTTC.